A single T cell receptor beta chain is shown here with its context. Per the authors' pipeline: Nucleated cell counts were estimated from reference gene primer amplification. Clones were read by immunoSEQ multiplex PCR, and TCRdb kept only the in-frame ones, dropping some. From that table come the V and J calls and clone size; the DNA was used to work out D and trimming. Here the sample spans around 260,000 clones, about 80% being singletons. The data derive from a study of blood T cell repertoires in COVID-19. In the study overall: The United States, Italy and Spain were the sources of the acute and convalescent COVID-19 samples.

Followed longitudinally, the Seattle patients had been enrolled during active infection. This CDR3 is 16 amino acids long. V was clipped by 1 base and J by 1 base; unmatched bases: 6. Germline V gene lookup returns CDR1 SGHTA and CDR2 FQGNSA. The chain is built from TRBV7-2 and TRBJ2-5; 7 nucleotides line up with TRBD2. The TCR was taken from a person aged 70 to 85 with COVID-19, enrolled during active disease. Input material: peripheral blood. The chain's CDR3 is CASSLESWGGQETQYF. As DNA, the CDR3 is TGTGCCAGCAGCTTAGAATCGTGGGGGGGCCAAGAGACCCAGTACTTC.